The subject of this entry is one T cell receptor (beta chain). Its antigen is not known. The sample belongs to a study of shared clonotypes between healthy human individuals. Study-level findings and limits: Generation probability values for non-shared clonotypes were lower than those for clonotypes shared by all four donors.

The CDR3 loop spans 14 amino acids. Trimming cost V 2 bases and J 10 bases; bases outside gene matches: 9. CDR1 is SGHAT, CDR2 FQNNGV, per germline. Clones were sequenced by immunoSEQ multiplex PCR, and TCRdb holds only the in-frame ones, with some missing. The data hold over a million clones, with under 80% observed a single time. Sequenced sample: memory CD4+ T cells sorted from blood. Subset: CD45RA-negative fraction. This rearrangement joins TRBV11-2 to TRBJ1-1; 8 bases fit TRBD1. This clonotype was obtained from a young man in good health. Here the CDR3 DNA reads TGTGCCAGCAGCTTAAGCAGGGGGCATGGAGTAGCTTTCTTT. This gives the protein CASSLSRGHGVAFF.